This TCR beta chain was sequenced for a study of blood T cells in healthy people across ages. The people who gave samples were healthy Caucasians from Russia, aged roughly 6 to 90. CDR1 and CDR2 (germline): DFQATT, SNEGSKA (reference sequence). The V gene end was trimmed by 7 bases and the J gene end by 5 bases; junction bases not matched to a gene: 9. The CDR3 extends over 14 amino acids. About this clonotype: Its target is not known.

Broader study findings: Whereas aged donors had fewer naive CD4+ cells, long-lived donors had more of them and higher diversity. The study could not conclusively compare naive and antigen-experienced cells, given its unsorted PBMCs.

A sample-barcoded 5' primer and a J-beta primer mix were used in a second PCR of roughly 6 to 11 cycles. TCRdb fed the 5' RACE reads into MiXCR, producing one record per CDR3 protein. The data show 1.5 million to 2 million distinct CDR3 sequences, about 35% seen once. The sample consisted of blood. The rearrangement uses TRBV20-1 and TRBJ2-1; 9 bases match TRBD2. This TCR came from a woman under 40 in good health. The DNA for the CDR3 is TGCAGTGTAGGTGGCGGGAGGGGAAACAATGAGCAGTTCTTC. This sequence encodes CSVGGGRGNNEQFF.